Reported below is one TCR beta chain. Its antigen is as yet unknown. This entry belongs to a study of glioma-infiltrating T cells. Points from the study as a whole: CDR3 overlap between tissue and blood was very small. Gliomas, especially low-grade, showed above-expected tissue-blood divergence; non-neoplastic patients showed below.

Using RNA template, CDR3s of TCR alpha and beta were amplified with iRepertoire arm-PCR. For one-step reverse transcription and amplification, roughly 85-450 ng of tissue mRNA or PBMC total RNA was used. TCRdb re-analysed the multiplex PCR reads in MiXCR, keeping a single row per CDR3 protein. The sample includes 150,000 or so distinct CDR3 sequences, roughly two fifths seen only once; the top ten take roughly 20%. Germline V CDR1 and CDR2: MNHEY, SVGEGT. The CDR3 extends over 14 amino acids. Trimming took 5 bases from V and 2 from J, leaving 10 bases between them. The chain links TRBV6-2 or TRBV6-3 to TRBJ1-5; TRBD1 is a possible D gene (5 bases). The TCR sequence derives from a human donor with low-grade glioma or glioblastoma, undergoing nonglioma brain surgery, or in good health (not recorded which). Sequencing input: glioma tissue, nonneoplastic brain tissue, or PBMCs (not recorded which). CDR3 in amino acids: CASSKGVGNQPQHF. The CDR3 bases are TGTGCCAGCAGTAAAGGGGTTGGCAATCAGCCCCAGCATTTT.